Listed here are 9 T cell receptor beta chains from one sample, sequenced in a study of cytomegalovirus exposure and HLA in healthy donors. TCRdb's table, derived via immunoSEQ multiplex PCR, lists solely in-frame clones and lacks some. This table holds approximately 100,000 clones, around nine tenths found once. The material sequenced was PBMCs. The source of these receptors is a young woman in good health and CMV-seronegative.

The chain recombines TRBV5-1 with TRBJ2-2; 11 bases fit TRBD2. The trim removed 0 bases at V and 4 bases at J, leaving 2 bases unmatched. This CDR3 has 16 residues. From germline, CDR1 is SGHRS and CDR2 YFSETQ. The CDR3 coding sequence is TGCGCCAGCAGCTTGGGACTAGCGGGACCCACCGGGGAGCTGTTTTTT. It yields the protein CASSLGLAGPTGELFF.

This clone has more than one count but fewer than ten. The chain uses TRBV9 and TRBJ1-1, with 7 bases that match TRBD1. Germline V gives CDR1 SGDLS, CDR2 YYNGEE. The CDR3 totals 14 residues. V shed 3 bases and J 10 bases; nucleotides not matched to a gene: 12. In DNA form, the CDR3 reads TGTGCCAGCAGCGCCGAGGGAAGGGGGCGCGGAGCTTTCTTT. As protein: CASSAEGRGRGAFF. Full variable domain (rest looked up from reference TRBV9 and TRBJ1-1): DSGVTQTPKHLITATGQRVTLRCSPRSGDLSVYWYQQSLDQGLQFLIQYYNGEERAKGNILERFSAQQFPDLHSELNLSSLELGDSALYFCASSAEGRGRGAFFGQGTRLTVV.

The chain has TRBV6-5 and TRBJ2-3; the match to TRBD2 covers 7 bases. The germline gives CDR1 MNHEY, CDR2 SVGAGI. This CDR3 has 16 residues. Trimming cost V 2 bases and J 6 bases; bases outside gene matches: 11. The CDR3 loop reads CASSYPPGTNEDTQYF. DNA of the CDR3: TGTGCCAGCAGTTACCCCCCCGGGACTAATGAGGATACGCAGTATTTT.

This chain links TRBV4-3 with TRBJ2-7; perhaps TRBD2 as D (5 bases). V was pared by 4 bases and J by 5 bases, with 21 bases between. The length of the CDR3 is 16 residues. Germline lookup yields CDR1 LGHNA and CDR2 YSLEER. The DNA for the CDR3 is TGCGCCAGCAGCCGAGACTACGGGGTGAACTCGGACGAGCAGTACTTC. Translated: CASSRDYGVNSDEQYF.

The CDR3 region has the DNA TGTGCCAGCAGCGTAGTTAGCGGGGGCACAGATACGCAGTATTTT. Translated: CASSVVSGGTDTQYF. V and J are TRBV9 and TRBJ2-3, with TRBD2 matching over 8 bases. The V and J ends lost 0 bases and 1 base, in that order; junction bases with no gene match: 1. CDR1 is SGDLS and CDR2 is YYNGEE in the germline V gene. The length of the CDR3 is 15 residues.

The chain joins TRBV29-1 to TRBJ2-3; 8 bases fit TRBD2. The germline CDR1 and CDR2 sequences are SQVTM and ANQGSEA. The CDR3 covers 18 residues. Trimming removed 3 bases from V and 4 bases from J; junction bases left unmatched: 18. CDR3 residues: CSVDYGGGTPYTADTQYF. CDR3 sequence (DNA): TGCAGCGTTGATTATGGCGGGGGGACACCCTACACCGCAGATACGCAGTATTTT.

V and J are TRBV13 and TRBJ2-7; D is uncertain. There are 14 residues in the CDR3. Germline loops: CDR1 PRHDT, CDR2 FYEKMQ (reference sequence). V was clipped by 5 bases and J by 0 bases, with 11 bases between them. CDR3 sequence: CASSVTSSSYEQYF. In DNA, the CDR3 is TGTGCCAGCAGCGTGACATCCAGCTCCTACGAGCAGTACTTC.

This clone has only a few counts. This chain connects TRBV7-3 to TRBJ2-7; no definite D call. The V end was cut by 4 bases, the J end by 4 bases, with 8 bases between. Germline V lookup: CDR1 SGHTA, CDR2 FQGTGA. CDR3 length: 12 residues. The CDR3 loop reads CASSSDGYEQYF. Here the CDR3 DNA reads TGTGCCAGCAGCTCAGACGGGTACGAGCAGTACTTC.

V usage is TRBV6-5 and J usage is TRBJ1-1; weak D call: TRBD1 (6 bases). V gave up 2 bases and J gave up 1 base, with 11 bases separating them. Germline V gene sequence: CDR1 MNHEY, CDR2 SVGAGI. The CDR3 extends over 15 amino acids. CDR3 in DNA: TGTGCCAGCAGTTACCGGACAGTGCGGAACACTGAAGCTTTCTTT. The encoded protein is CASSYRTVRNTEAFF.